This TCR beta chain was captured by sequencing in a study of cytomegalovirus exposure and HLA in healthy donors. This table comes from immunoSEQ multiplex PCR, and its TCRdb copy is limited to in-frame clones, with some not included. The top ten clones hold approximately 1.2% of a sample with roughly 120,000 clones, 94% of them seen once. The junction had 18 bases not matched to a gene; V was cut back by 3 bases and J by 0 bases. Germline lookup yields CDR1 SGHTA and CDR2 FQGTGA. The CDR3 length is 22 residues. Findings of the study overall: Reports showed the classifier diagnosing cytomegalovirus status with high specificity and sensitivity. Listed as cytomegalovirus-associated were over 150 TCR beta chains. Rarity characterized most TCR sequences, yet some public TCRs appeared in many donors.

This clone showed up just a few times. What it recognizes is unknown. The receptor comes from a woman under 30 in good health and CMV-seronegative. Sequenced input: PBMCs. The rearrangement uses TRBV7-3 and TRBJ2-1; TRBD2 matches 12 bases. This CDR3 is CASSLWGSGTSGYKSSYNEQFF. CDR3 nucleotide sequence: TGTGCCAGCAGCTTGTGGGGATCCGGGACTAGCGGGTACAAGAGCTCCTACAATGAGCAGTTCTTC.